The 18 T cell receptor beta chains below all came from one sample that was sequenced in a study of cytomegalovirus exposure and HLA in healthy donors. Vbeta (60) and Jbeta (13) primers were used in the PCR. The repertoire was sequenced with immunoSEQ multiplex PCR; TCRdb's copy has only in-frame clones and lacks some. The sample consists of some 130,000 clones, around three quarters of them appearing once. The specimen sequenced was PBMCs. These receptors came from a male donor in good health and CMV-seronegative.

The chain is built from TRBV10-3 and TRBJ1-1; 7 positions match TRBD1. This CDR3 comprises 12 residues. The trim removed 1 base at V and 10 bases at J, leaving 3 bases unmatched. The germline V gene has CDR1 ENHRY and CDR2 SYGVKD. CDR3 DNA sequence: TGTGCCATCAGTGAGTATAACAGGGGAGCTTTCTTT. The encoded protein is CAISEYNRGAFF.

V is TRBV7-9 and J is TRBJ1-5, with 11 nucleotides matching TRBD1. Germline V CDR1 and CDR2: SEHNR, FQNEAQ (reference sequence). This CDR3 comprises 17 residues. J lost 6 bases, V lost 0 bases, and 7 bases had no gene match. The CDR3 DNA reads TGTGCCAGCAGCTTAGCTCTTTCGGGACAGGGGGGTCAGCCCCAGCATTTT. Protein product: CASSLALSGQGGQPQHF.

The chain's CDR3 is CASSPSWANTEAFF. The DNA of the CDR3 is TGTGCCAGCAGCCCGAGCTGGGCGAACACTGAAGCTTTCTTT. The chain links TRBV11-2 to TRBJ1-1; no firm D call. The V gene lost 5 bases and the J gene lost 1 base, with 11 bases spanning the gap. The germline V gene encodes CDR1 SGHAT and CDR2 FQNNGV. The CDR3 totals 14 residues.

The chain has TRBV30 and TRBJ1-1, with D uncertain. The CDR3 is 14 amino acids. Germline CDR1 reads GTSNPN; CDR2 reads SVGIG (reference sequence). V was trimmed by 0 bases and J by 0 bases, leaving 8 bases between them. The CDR3 reads CAWSVRSMNTEAFF. In nucleotides, the CDR3 is TGTGCCTGGAGTGTACGTAGCATGAACACTGAAGCTTTCTTT.

V gene TRBV7-8 combines with J gene TRBJ2-3, with 13 bases matching TRBD2. Germline CDR1 is SGHVS and CDR2 is FQNEAQ. This CDR3 is built from 19 residues. The junction had 9 bases not matched to a gene; V was cut back by 2 bases and J by 1 base. The CDR3 DNA is TGTGCCAGCAGCTTACTCATTGGTGGACTAGCGGGAGGCACAGATACGCAGTATTTT. Translation gives CASSLLIGGLAGGTDTQYF. The entire variable domain, with the rest obtained from reference TRBV7-8 and TRBJ2-3, is as follows: GAGVSQSPRYKVAKRGQDVALRCDPISGHVSLFWYQQALGQGPEFLTYFQNEAQLDKSGLPSDRFFAERPEGSVSTLKIQRTQQEDSAVYLCASSLLIGGLAGGTDTQYFGPGTRLTVL.

The table lists this clone with a count of one. The V call is TRBV5-1, the J call TRBJ2-5; D unresolved. Germline V gene sequence: CDR1 SGHRS, CDR2 YFSETQ. Trimming pared 1 base from V and 1 base from J, leaving 5 bases between. The CDR3 loop spans 13 amino acids. CDR3 loop: CASSLSSQETQYF. Written as DNA, the CDR3 is TGCGCCAGCAGCTTGTCGTCCCAAGAGACCCAGTACTTC.

The chain is built from TRBV29-1 and TRBJ2-2; 9 nucleotides match TRBD2. The germline gives CDR1 SQVTM, CDR2 ANQGSEA. Unmatched junction bases numbered 15, after V lost 4 bases and J lost 6 bases. There are 17 residues in the CDR3. DNA for the CDR3: TGCAGCGTTGCGGGGGCAACTAGCGGGTTGACCCCCGGGGAGCTGTTTTTT. Protein product: CSVAGATSGLTPGELFF.

This clone was counted between two and nine times. CDR3 nucleotide sequence: TGTGCCAGCAGTTACTCGGACAGGGTGGGAGAGCAGTACTTC. This sequence encodes CASSYSDRVGEQYF. This chain links TRBV6-5 with TRBJ2-7; 8 nucleotides match TRBD1. The CDR3 length is 14 residues. After removal of 0 bases from V and 7 bases from J, the junction contained 5 bases not matched to a gene. Per germline, CDR1 MNHEY and CDR2 SVGAGI.

The chain is built from TRBV6-5 and TRBJ2-7, with D perhaps matching TRBD1 (5 bases). This CDR3 is built from 12 residues. The V gene lost 6 bases and the J gene lost 3 bases, with 9 bases spanning the gap. Germline V gene sequence: CDR1 MNHEY, CDR2 SVGAGI. CDR3 sequence (DNA): TGTGCCAGCAGGGACACGCTCTACGAGCAGTACTTC. It is translated as CASRDTLYEQYF.

The V call is TRBV5-5, the J call TRBJ1-5; possibly TRBD1 for D (6 bases). The germline CDR1 and CDR2 sequences are SGHKS and YYEKEE (reference sequence). V was pared by 4 bases and J by 7 bases, with 12 bases between. This CDR3 has 13 residues. The CDR3 DNA sequence: TGTGCCAGCAGCAGGGGGTCGGGGCAGCCCCAGCATTTT. This gives the protein CASSRGSGQPQHF.

This chain links TRBV6-6 with TRBJ2-5; 8 bases line up with TRBD1. The J call may be incorrect, as the DNA end agrees better with TRBJ2-7. The V gene's germline CDR1 is MNHNY and CDR2 SVGAGI (reference sequence). The CDR3 contains 15 residues. CDR3: CASSPRDRLLYEQYF. CDR3 nucleotides: TGTGCCAGCAGTCCTCGGGACAGGCTTCTTTACGAGCAGTACTTC.

This clone was detected only a few times. This chain uses TRBV4-2 with TRBJ2-3; a weak D match, TRBD2 (6 bases). The CDR3 is 14 residues long. Germline CDR1 LGHNA, CDR2 YNFKEQ. V was shortened by 8 bases and J by 0 bases, with 12 bases between the two germline ends. The CDR3 here is CASGGLTSTDTQYF. The CDR3 coding sequence is TGTGCCAGCGGAGGGCTAACTAGCACAGATACGCAGTATTTT.

The gene calls are TRBV4-3 and TRBJ2-2, with 7 bases that match TRBD1. The germline V gene has CDR1 LGHNA and CDR2 YSLEER. CDR3 length: 15 amino acids. The V segment lost 4 bases and the J segment 2 bases; nucleotides outside the gene matches: 4. The CDR3 loop is CASSPGTVNTGELFF. The CDR3 DNA follows: TGCGCCAGCAGCCCCGGGACAGTAAACACCGGGGAGCTGTTTTTT.

V usage is TRBV6-6 and J usage is TRBJ2-7; 8 bases fit TRBD2. The CDR3 contains 15 residues. V gave up 5 bases and J gave up 6 bases; unmatched junction bases: 12. Germline assignment: CDR1 MNHNY and CDR2 SVGAGI (reference sequence). CDR3 in amino acids: CASSPLPGGPSEQYF. The CDR3 nucleotides are TGTGCCAGCAGTCCCCTTCCGGGGGGGCCCAGCGAGCAGTACTTC.

The J gene is TRBJ2-7, the V gene TRBV6-5, with D possibly being TRBD1 (6 bases). The CDR3 runs to 15 residues. Germline V gene lookup returns CDR1 MNHEY and CDR2 SVGAGI. Deletions cut 3 bases from V and 2 bases from J, with 14 bases between. CDR3 in DNA: TGTGCCAGCAGTTATGACAGGTCCGTTGCCTACGAGCAGTACTTC. As protein: CASSYDRSVAYEQYF.

The rearrangement links TRBV7-9 to TRBJ2-5; TRBD1 agrees at 8 bases. The CDR3 is 15 residues long. Germline trimming cut 5 bases from V and 5 bases from J; bases unmatched to any gene: 10. The V gene's germline CDR1 is SEHNR and CDR2 FQNEAQ (reference sequence). CDR3 DNA sequence: TGTGCCAGCAGCACTCGGACAGGGATGGGGGAGACCCAGTACTTC. This translates into CASSTRTGMGETQYF.

This clone has more than one count but fewer than ten. The junction and the germline gene differ at one end; a read error may be behind it. The rearrangement links TRBV7-9 to TRBJ2-1; 7 nucleotides align to TRBD1. Germline lookup yields CDR1 SEHNR and CDR2 FQNEAQ (reference sequence). The CDR3 contains 15 residues. The CDR3 sequence is CSSSSTGDPYNEQFF. CDR3 nucleotides: TGTTCCAGCAGCTCTACAGGGGACCCCTACAATGAGCAGTTCTTC. Complete variable domain (other parts from reference TRBV7-9 and TRBJ2-1): DTGVSQNPRHKITKRGQNVTFRCDPISEHNRLYWYRQTLGQGPEFLTYFQNEAQLEKSRLLSDRFSAERPKGSFSTLEIQRTEQGDSAMYLCSSSSTGDPYNEQFFGPGTRLTVL.

This clone was counted between two and nine times. The chain recombines TRBV5-6 with TRBJ2-7, with a weak D call TRBD2 (5 bases). From germline, CDR1 is SGHDT and CDR2 YYEEEE. The CDR3 is made up of 12 amino acids. V was pared by 4 bases and J by 1 base, with 6 bases between. The CDR3 bases are TGTGCCAGCAGCCCGGGGTCCTACGAGCAGTACTTC. This codes for CASSPGSYEQYF.